Listed here is a single T cell receptor (beta chain). Data came from immunoSEQ multiplex PCR; TCRdb stores just in-frame clones and leaves some out. This repertoire comprises about 190,000 clones; its ten largest clones make up 2% to 2.5%. The sample is drawn from a study of control samples from healthy donors and cancer patients. The sequencing input was blood. The receptor's source is a woman aged 30 to 39 in good health.

Here the CDR3 reads CASSPRLGVPNTEAFF. DNA of the CDR3: TGTGCCAGCAGCCCGCGTCTGGGGGTTCCGAACACTGAAGCTTTCTTT. The rearrangement uses TRBV7-9 and TRBJ1-1; tentative D call: TRBD1 (5 bases). The CDR3 sequence is 16 residues long. Germline loops: CDR1 SEHNR, CDR2 FQNEAQ (reference sequence). V lost 5 bases, J lost 1 base, and 17 bases lay in between.